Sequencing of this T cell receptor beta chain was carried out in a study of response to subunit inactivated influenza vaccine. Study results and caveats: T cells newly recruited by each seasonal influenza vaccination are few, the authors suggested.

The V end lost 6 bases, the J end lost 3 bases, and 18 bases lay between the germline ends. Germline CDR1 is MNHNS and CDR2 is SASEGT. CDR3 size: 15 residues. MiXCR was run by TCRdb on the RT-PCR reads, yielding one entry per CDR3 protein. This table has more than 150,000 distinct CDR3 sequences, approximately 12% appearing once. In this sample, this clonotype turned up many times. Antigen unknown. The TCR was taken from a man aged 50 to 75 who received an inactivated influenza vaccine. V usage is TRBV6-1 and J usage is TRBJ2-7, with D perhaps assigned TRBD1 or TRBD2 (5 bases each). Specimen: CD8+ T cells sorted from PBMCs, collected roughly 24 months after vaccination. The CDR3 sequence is CASSRTGEGYYEQYF. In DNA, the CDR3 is TGTGCCAGCAGCCGTACAGGAGAGGGATACTACGAGCAGTACTTC.